This entry features one T cell receptor (beta chain) sequence. Its antigen remains unidentified. Base quality data are lacking; no much larger clone is found one base away. The data derive from a study of T cells in localized non-small cell lung cancer (TCRdb year 2020). With regard to the full study: The study examined T cell repertoires in approximately 240 patients with early-stage NSCLC and compared tumors with uninvolved tumor-adjacent lungs. All 220 or so NSCLC patients in the cohort were treatment-naive and had localized lung tumors that were resected. Of the NSCLC patients, around 130 were male and around 97 were female, and the mean age was about 69 years.

The CDR3 runs 14 residues from the cysteine to the phenylalanine. Only the CDR3 DNA is retained, 42 bases long and in frame from the first base. V and J are trimmed by 3 bases and 5 bases, and the gene matches miss 1 base of the junction. The germline V gene supplies CDR1 KGHSH and CDR2 LQKENI. The immunoSEQ Assay was used to sequence TCR beta CDR3 regions from DNA. Per the source publication's procedure: T cell density was computed as TCR beta template counts normalized to usable DNA estimated by amplifying housekeeping genes. Using the preseqR package, richness was estimated by extrapolating to 120,000 templates for tissue samples and 400,000 templates for PBMC samples. Clonality was calculated as one minus Pielou's evenness. Tissue-enriched TCRs were identified by differential abundance testing using productive amino-acid clonotypes, minimum total count 5 and alpha 0.1. The Jaccard Index and the Morisita Overlap Index were used to measure repertoire overlap between compartments. TCR beta CDR3s were clustered by GLIPH together with public tetramer-defined viral CDR3s, and at least three viral sequences plus V-gene enrichment were required for viral motifs. TCRdb re-hosts the immuneACCESS table, in-frame sequences only. Its copies lack some clones; in the studies checked, an unresolved V gene accounts for under half of them, and the cause for the rest is not known. V and J calls plus clone size are reproduced from that table; the DNA served to infer D and trimming. For this sample the table gives more than 30,000 clones, of which 88% were detected only once. Less than 5% of the sample belongs to the ten largest clones.

At diagnosis, tumor, uninvolved tumor-adjacent lung and peripheral blood were collected and then preserved as a mix of FFPE and fresh-frozen material. For TCR repertoire profiling, the blood samples were analyzed as peripheral blood mononuclear cells. Broader findings and caveats from the paper: Longer overall survival was associated with higher T cell density in blood, whereas shorter survival was associated with higher clonality in adjacent lung. Because of the exploratory design, TCR variables were selected using unadjusted p-values without false-discovery rate correction. A median of approximately 55 of the top 100 tumor clones were detected in paired uninvolved adjacent lung, and some 28 of these tumor clones were also found among the top 100 clones of the paired uninvolved adjacent lung. Uninvolved tumor-adjacent lung showed the highest T cell clonality, higher than tumor, which suggests more focused antigenic responses in the uninvolved tumor-adjacent lung. Because multi-region sequencing of the tumors was not done, intratumor heterogeneity could not be ruled out.

The clonotype originates from a woman aged 35-75 years with stage III lung adenocarcinoma. The sample consisted of peripheral blood mononuclear cells, taken before any cancer treatment. Recombination linked TRBV18 to TRBJ1-1; 12 of the junction bases match TRBD1. The CDR3 protein: CASSPGQGATEAFF. Read as DNA, the sequence is TGTGCCAGCTCACCGGGACAGGGGGCGACTGAAGCTTTCTTT.